Below, 11 T cell receptor beta chains from the same sample are listed, as sequenced in a study of Ad26.COV2.S vaccination and SARS-CoV-2 variants. This sample's treatment: 19 received Ad26.COV2.S at low or high dose, single or two shots; about 5 received placebo; per-sample allocation not given. Each sample was drawn 63 days after the first injection (of vaccine or placebo). Clones were sequenced by immunoSEQ multiplex PCR, and TCRdb holds only the in-frame ones, with some missing. The sample records fewer than 500,000 clones, 90% being singletons. The sequences come from peripheral blood, collected in a trial of Ad26.COV2.S vaccine versus placebo. These receptors came from a person between 18 and 60 years old who received the Ad26.COV2.S COVID-19 vaccine or a placebo.

This CDR3 is CASSYSVDQPQHF. The CDR3 DNA is TGTGCCAGCAGTTACTCAGTCGATCAGCCCCAGCATTTT. The chain joins TRBV6-6 to TRBJ1-5; D unclear. V was pared by 0 bases and J by 5 bases, with 5 bases between. Germline V lookup: CDR1 MNHNY, CDR2 SVGAGI (reference sequence). CDR3 size: 13 residues.

The CDR3 is CASSLQVSSYNEQFF. In nucleotides, the CDR3 is TGTGCCAGCAGCTTACAAGTCAGCTCCTACAATGAGCAGTTCTTC. This chain uses TRBV7-2 with TRBJ2-1, with D unclear. This CDR3 contains 15 residues. CDR1 SGHTA and CDR2 FQGNSA come from the germline V gene. V lost 2 bases and J 0 bases, leaving 8 bases between the germline ends.

The rearrangement joins TRBV20-1 to TRBJ2-6; tentative D call: TRBD1 (6 bases). The CDR3 is 15 residues long. Per germline, CDR1 DFQATT and CDR2 SNEGSKA (reference sequence). V was pared by 3 bases and J by 0 bases, with 9 bases between. Here the CDR3 DNA reads TGCAGTGCTAGTAAACAGGGCTCTGGGGCCAACGTCCTGACTTTC. Its protein is CSASKQGSGANVLTF.

In nucleotides, the CDR3 is TGCGCCAGCAGCCAGGAAATAACCGGACGCCAAGGCAATGAGCAGTTCTTC. This codes for CASSQEITGRQGNEQFF. V usage is TRBV4-3 and J usage is TRBJ2-1; D not resolved. CDR3 size: 17 residues. The V end lost 3 bases, the J end lost 6 bases, and 21 bases lay between the germline ends. The V gene's germline CDR1 is LGHNA and CDR2 YSLEER.

This chain uses TRBV10-3 with TRBJ2-7, with D perhaps TRBD2 (6 bases). The V gene's germline CDR1 is ENHRY and CDR2 SYGVKD. The CDR3 totals 16 residues. V was pared by 5 bases and J by 0 bases, with 17 bases between. The CDR3 protein is CAISMRGDGLSYEQYF. The CDR3, as DNA: TGTGCCATCAGTATGCGGGGCGACGGGCTCTCCTACGAGCAGTACTTC.

V gene TRBV7-9 combines with J gene TRBJ1-5; 10 nucleotides match TRBD1. V lost 1 base and J lost 7; bases outside the gene matches: 4. Germline values: CDR1 SEHNR, CDR2 FQNEAQ (reference sequence). The CDR3 is 15 amino acids. CDR3 coding DNA: TGTGCCAGCAGCTTAGTTGGGACAGGGGCCCAGCCCCAGCATTTT. This sequence encodes CASSLVGTGAQPQHF.

This clone was recorded only once. This chain uses TRBV7-6 with TRBJ2-1; a possible D gene is TRBD1 (5 bases). Trimming removed 5 bases from V and 9 bases from J, with 23 bases in between. CDR3 length: 16 amino acids. The germline V gene encodes CDR1 SGHVS and CDR2 FNYEAQ. The CDR3 sequence is CASSSRGAGYWGEQFF. CDR3 bases: TGTGCCAGCAGCAGCCGTGGCGCAGGGTATTGGGGTGAGCAGTTCTTC.

The chain recombines TRBV30 with TRBJ1-1; the D is unclear. The CDR3 runs to 15 residues. The germline CDR1 and CDR2 sequences are GTSNPN and SVGIG (reference sequence). The V and J ends lost 2 bases and 6 bases respectively, with 19 bases between them. CDR3 sequence: CAWSTYGPSLAEAFF. Here the CDR3 DNA reads TGTGCCTGGAGTACGTACGGACCCTCCCTCGCTGAAGCTTTCTTT.

The CDR3, as DNA: TGTGCCACCAGCCCCCGGTTAAGTGCGGGAGGGGATACGCAGTATTTT. Translation: CATSPRLSAGGDTQYF. The chain couples TRBV15 to TRBJ2-3; TRBD2 agrees at 9 bases. The V gene end was trimmed by 5 bases and the J gene end by 6 bases; junction bases not matched to a gene: 12. The CDR3 runs to 16 residues. Germline CDR1 is LNHNV and CDR2 is YYDKDF (reference sequence).

V is TRBV6-2 or TRBV6-3 and J is TRBJ1-5, with 9 bases lining up with TRBD1. The CDR3 totals 20 residues. After removal of 4 bases from V and 3 bases from J, the junction contained 19 bases not matched to a gene. Germline assignment: CDR1 MNHEY and CDR2 SVGEGT. CDR3 DNA: TGTGCCAGCAGTTTTTCCTCCGGGACAGGGTTTACCCCCGTCAATCAGCCCCAGCATTTT. As protein: CASSFSSGTGFTPVNQPQHF.

J is TRBJ2-3 and V is TRBV30, with 10 bases lining up with TRBD1. V lost 4 bases and J lost 1; bases outside the gene matches: 2. The CDR3 sequence is 14 residues long. CDR1 and CDR2 from the germline V gene are GTSNPN and SVGIG (reference sequence). In nucleotides, the CDR3 is TGTGCCTGGACCGGGACAGGGGGCACAGATACGCAGTATTTT. Amino acid sequence: CAWTGTGGTDTQYF.